The T cell receptor (beta chain) described here comes from a study of patients and donors after allogeneic stem cell transplantation. MiXCR, applied by TCRdb to the RT-PCR reads, yields one record per CDR3 protein. This sample has about a million distinct CDR3 sequences, with under 20% found just once. V shed 5 bases and J 8 bases; nucleotides not matched to a gene: 17. CDR3 length: 16 amino acids. This receptor was taken from a human donor who was either an allogeneic HSCT recipient or a stem cell or donor lymphocyte infusion donor (not recorded which). It is not recorded whose cells these are; they may come from a transplant donor. The J gene is TRBJ1-1, the V gene TRBV12-3 or TRBV12-4, with 7 bases aligning to TRBD1. Sequencing input: blood, either unsorted or a sorted T cell fraction (not recorded which). Written as DNA, the CDR3 is TGTGCCAGCAGTCCTTGGGACAGACATCGAGAAAGCGAAGCTTTCTTT. Translating it yields CASSPWDRHRESEAFF.